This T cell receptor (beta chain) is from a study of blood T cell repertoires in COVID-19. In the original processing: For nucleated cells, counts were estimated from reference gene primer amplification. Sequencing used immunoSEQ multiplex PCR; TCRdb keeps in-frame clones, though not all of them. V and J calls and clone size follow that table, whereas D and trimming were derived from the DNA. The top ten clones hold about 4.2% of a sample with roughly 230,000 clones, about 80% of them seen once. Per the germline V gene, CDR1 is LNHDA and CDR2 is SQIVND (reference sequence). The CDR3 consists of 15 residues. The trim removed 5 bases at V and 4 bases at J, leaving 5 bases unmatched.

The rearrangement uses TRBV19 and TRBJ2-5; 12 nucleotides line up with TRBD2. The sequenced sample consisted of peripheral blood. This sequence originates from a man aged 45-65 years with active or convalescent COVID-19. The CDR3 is CASSDLAGGRETQYF. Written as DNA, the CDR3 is TGTGCCAGTAGTGACCTAGCGGGGGGGCGAGAGACCCAGTACTTC.